The text below deals with one T cell receptor (beta chain). The clone's antigen remains unknown. No much larger clone is present one base from it, and per-base qualities are unavailable. The data originate from a study of blood T cell repertoires in COVID-19 (TCRdb year 2020). Background on the whole study: The collaborator samples originated in the United States, Italy and Spain and spanned the acute and convalescent phases of COVID-19. The dataset comprised deeply sampled blood TCRbeta repertoires from subjects exposed to, actively infected with, or recovered from COVID-19. A de-identified subject ID, COVID-19 status, age in years and sex were almost always included in the sample metadata. The material from the prospective study consisted of cDNA or gDNA derived from T cells, B-cell-depleted T cells, or PBMCs. The samples were drawn from two sources: the first 160 participants of the ongoing ImmuneRACE study, and over 950 subjects contributed by 6 global collaborators. Where HLA class I and class II types were available, the types were taken from metadata supplied by the sample provider, not from assay-based typing. The repertoires were released in a freely available public database intended as a resource for research on the immune response to SARS-CoV-2. Here is what the overall study found, with its caveats: The amount of clinical and demographic metadata varied by source and participant and was provided uncurated.

V is pared back by 3 bases and J by 8 bases, with 19 bases lying between the germline termini. Taken from the germline V gene, the CDR1 and CDR2 loops are MNHNS and SASEGT. Its CDR3 holds 15 amino acids, cysteine through phenylalanine. Of all the DNA, just the CDR3 is kept, 45 bases in frame from base 1. TCRbeta CDR3 regions were amplified from genomic DNA using the immunoSEQ Assay, a bias-controlled multiplex PCR. In the source study's methods: Nucleated cell counts per sample were estimated from amplification of reference gene primers within the assay. To quantify the absolute abundance of each unique TCRbeta CDR3 rearrangement, sequence reads were collapsed and filtered. Productive Simpson clonality was computed per sample as the square root of Simpson's diversity index over productive rearrangements. TCRdb stores this immuneACCESS table with in-frame sequences only. Part of the clones is absent; in the studies checked, under half of the shortfall reflects unresolved V genes, and no reason is known for the rest. That table is the source of V, J and clone size, and D and trimming were worked out from the DNA. The sample yields roughly 200,000 clones; around 79% were counted once. Around 5.4% of the sample is taken by the ten largest.

At one collaborating source in Seattle, patients were enrolled during active infection and were followed longitudinally through the course of disease. Collaborating institutions collected whole blood in K2EDTA tubes following their own protocols. For TCRbeta analysis, collaborator samples were shipped as frozen whole blood, as isolated PBMCs, or as DNA extracted from either sample type. This sequence originates from a woman aged 40 to 50 with COVID-19, enrolled during active disease. The V and J genes are TRBV6-1 and TRBJ1-2; the D gene is unclear. The sample taken for sequencing was peripheral blood. For the CDR3, the sequence is CASSEVWQPEGGYTF. The base sequence is TGTGCCAGCAGTGAGGTTTGGCAACCGGAGGGAGGCTACACCTTC.